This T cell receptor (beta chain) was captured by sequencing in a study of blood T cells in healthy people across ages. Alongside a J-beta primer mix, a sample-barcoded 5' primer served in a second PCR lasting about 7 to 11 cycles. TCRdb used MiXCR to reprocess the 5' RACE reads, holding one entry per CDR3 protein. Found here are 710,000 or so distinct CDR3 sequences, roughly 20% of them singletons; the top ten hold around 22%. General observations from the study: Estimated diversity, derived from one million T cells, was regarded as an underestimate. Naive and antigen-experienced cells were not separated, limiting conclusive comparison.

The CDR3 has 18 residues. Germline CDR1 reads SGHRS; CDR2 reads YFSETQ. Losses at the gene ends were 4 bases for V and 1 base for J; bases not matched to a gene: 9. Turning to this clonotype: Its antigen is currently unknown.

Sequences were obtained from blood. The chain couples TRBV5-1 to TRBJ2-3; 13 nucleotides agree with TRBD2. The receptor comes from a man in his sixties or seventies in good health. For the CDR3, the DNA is TGCGCCAGCAGCCCCGGACTAGCGGGGGTTCCCCGCACAGATACGCAGTATTTT. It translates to CASSPGLAGVPRTDTQYF.